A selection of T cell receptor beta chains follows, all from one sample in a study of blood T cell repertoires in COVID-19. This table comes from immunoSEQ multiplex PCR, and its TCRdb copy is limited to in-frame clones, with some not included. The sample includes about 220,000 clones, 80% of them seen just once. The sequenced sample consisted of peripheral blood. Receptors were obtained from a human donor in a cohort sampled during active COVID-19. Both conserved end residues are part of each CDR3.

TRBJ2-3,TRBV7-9,CASSTGLAAVDTQYF
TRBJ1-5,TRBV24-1,CATSDGDNINQPQHF
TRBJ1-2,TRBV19,CASSSPGAGRLYGYTF
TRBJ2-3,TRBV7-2,CASSLGGGADTQYF
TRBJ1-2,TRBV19,CASSMLGTTYGYTF
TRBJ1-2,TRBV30,CACPGQGAGGYTF
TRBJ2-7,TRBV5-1,CASRSESGGRDEQYF
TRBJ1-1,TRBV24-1,CATSDPGRTEAFF
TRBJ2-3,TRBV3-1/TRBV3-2,CASSQSVRGDTQYF
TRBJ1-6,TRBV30,CAWSGQGGPNSPLHF
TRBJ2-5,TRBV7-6,CELPGTACQETQYF
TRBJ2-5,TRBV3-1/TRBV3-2,CASSLAGAKETQYF
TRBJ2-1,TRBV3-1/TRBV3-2,CASKHPGDNEQFF
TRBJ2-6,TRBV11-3,CASSYGTGISGANVLTF
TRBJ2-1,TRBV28,CASFSGTAPSTYNEQFF
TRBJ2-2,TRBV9,CASRKGTTNTGELFF
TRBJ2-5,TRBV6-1,CASSEIPGKTQYF
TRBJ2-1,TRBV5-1,CASSLAGQYGNEQFF
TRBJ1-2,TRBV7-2,CASSVNRGANYGYTF
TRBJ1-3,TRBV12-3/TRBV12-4,CASSLWRRDTIYF
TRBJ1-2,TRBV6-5,CASSYGRGTAYGYTF
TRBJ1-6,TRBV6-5,CASSLTGGRGSPLHF
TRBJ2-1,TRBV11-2,CASTSITSGLYNEQFF
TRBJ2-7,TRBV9,CASSVGDMSSYEQYF
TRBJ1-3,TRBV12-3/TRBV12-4,CASSPLGNTIYF
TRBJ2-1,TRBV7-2,CASSVQGFNHEQFF
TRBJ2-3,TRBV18,CASSGAPGSEGDTQYF
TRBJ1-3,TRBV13,CASSVPTGGASGNTIYF
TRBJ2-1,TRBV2,CASEASHEQFF
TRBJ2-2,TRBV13,CASSSTSGGYGELFF
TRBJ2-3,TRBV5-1,CASSFNAGASTDTQYF
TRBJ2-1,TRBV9,CASSVTSGSYNEQFF
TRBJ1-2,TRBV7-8,CASSLAATGFTPNYGYTF
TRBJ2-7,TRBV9,CASSVGQGFNEQYF
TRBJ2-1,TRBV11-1,CASSLNTGSGEQFF
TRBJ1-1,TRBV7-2,CASSLNTMNTEAFF